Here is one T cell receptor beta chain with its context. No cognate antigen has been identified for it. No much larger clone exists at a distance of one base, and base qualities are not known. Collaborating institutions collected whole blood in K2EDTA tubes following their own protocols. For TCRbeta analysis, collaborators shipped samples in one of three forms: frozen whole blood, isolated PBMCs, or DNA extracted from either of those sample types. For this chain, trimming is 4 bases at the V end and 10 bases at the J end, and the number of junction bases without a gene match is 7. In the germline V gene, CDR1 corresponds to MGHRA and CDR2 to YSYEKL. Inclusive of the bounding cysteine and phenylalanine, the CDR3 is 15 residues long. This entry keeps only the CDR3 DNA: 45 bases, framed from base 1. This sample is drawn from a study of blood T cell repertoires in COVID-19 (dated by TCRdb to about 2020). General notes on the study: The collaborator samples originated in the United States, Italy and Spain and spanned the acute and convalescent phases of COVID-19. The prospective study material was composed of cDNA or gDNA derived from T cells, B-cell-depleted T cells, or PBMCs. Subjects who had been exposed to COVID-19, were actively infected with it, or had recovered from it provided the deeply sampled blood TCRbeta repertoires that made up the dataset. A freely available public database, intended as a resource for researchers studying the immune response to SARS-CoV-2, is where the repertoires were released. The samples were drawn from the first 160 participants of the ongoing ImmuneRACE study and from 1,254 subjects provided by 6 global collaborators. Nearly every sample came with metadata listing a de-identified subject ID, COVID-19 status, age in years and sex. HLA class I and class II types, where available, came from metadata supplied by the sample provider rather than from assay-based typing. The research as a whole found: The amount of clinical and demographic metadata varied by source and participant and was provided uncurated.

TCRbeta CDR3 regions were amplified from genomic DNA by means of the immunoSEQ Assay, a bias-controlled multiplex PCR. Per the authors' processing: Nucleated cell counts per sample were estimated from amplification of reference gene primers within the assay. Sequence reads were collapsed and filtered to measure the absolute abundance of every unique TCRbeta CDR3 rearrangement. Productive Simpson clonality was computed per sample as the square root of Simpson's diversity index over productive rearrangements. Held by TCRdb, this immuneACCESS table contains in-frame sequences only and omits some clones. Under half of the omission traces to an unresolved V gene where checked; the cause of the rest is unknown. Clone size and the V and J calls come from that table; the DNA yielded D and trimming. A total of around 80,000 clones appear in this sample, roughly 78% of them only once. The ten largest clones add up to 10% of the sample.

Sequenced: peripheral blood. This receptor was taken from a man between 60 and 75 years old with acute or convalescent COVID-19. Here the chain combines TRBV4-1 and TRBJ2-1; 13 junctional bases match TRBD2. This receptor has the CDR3 CASSPLAGGPGEQFF. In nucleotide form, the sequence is TGCGCCAGCAGCCCACTAGCGGGGGGGCCGGGGGAGCAGTTCTTC.